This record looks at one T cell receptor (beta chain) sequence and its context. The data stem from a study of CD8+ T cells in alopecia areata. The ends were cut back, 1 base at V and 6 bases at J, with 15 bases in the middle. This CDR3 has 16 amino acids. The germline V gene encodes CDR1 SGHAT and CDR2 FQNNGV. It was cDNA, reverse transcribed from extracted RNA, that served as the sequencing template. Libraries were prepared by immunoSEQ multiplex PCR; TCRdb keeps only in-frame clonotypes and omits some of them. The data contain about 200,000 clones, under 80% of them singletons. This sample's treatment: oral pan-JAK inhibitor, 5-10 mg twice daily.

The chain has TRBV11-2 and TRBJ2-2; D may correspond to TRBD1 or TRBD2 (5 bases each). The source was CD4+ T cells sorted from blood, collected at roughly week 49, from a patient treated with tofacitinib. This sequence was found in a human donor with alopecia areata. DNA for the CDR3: TGTGCCAGCAGCTTAGGGGACGGCCACGGGGCCGGGGAGCTGTTTTTT. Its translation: CASSLGDGHGAGELFF. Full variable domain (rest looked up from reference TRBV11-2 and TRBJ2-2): EAGVAQSPRYKIIEKRQSVAFWCNPISGHATLYWYQQILGQGPKLLIQFQNNGVVDDSQLPKDRFSAERLKGVDSTLKIQPAKLEDSAVYLCASSLGDGHGAGELFFGEGSRLTVL.